These T cell receptor beta chains were read from a single sample in a study of T cell responses to AZD1222 COVID-19 vaccine. TCRdb's table, derived via immunoSEQ multiplex PCR, lists solely in-frame clones and lacks some. This table has about 180,000 clones, 85% to 95% appearing once. The source material was peripheral blood, sampled 28 days after the second dose of the MenACWY control vaccine. The receptors originated from an adult who received the MenACWY meningococcal vaccine as a control. CDR3s include the opening cysteine and the closing phenylalanine or tryptophan. Each record gives: clone size, D gene, J gene, V gene, CDR3 protein, CDR3 DNA. D genes are given only for firm matches. Size is omitted from some rows. Given values are once, few, many or a class for expanded clones.

>once|TRBD1|TRBJ1-5|TRBV6-5
CASSFGQGGQPQHF
TGTGCCAGCAGTTTCGGACAGGGAGGACAGCCCCAGCATTTT
>-|TRBD1|TRBJ1-2|TRBV7-2
CASSFKGDRGLGYTF
TGTGCCAGCAGCTTCAAAGGGGACAGGGGGCTTGGCTACACCTTC
>-|-|TRBJ1-2|TRBV28
CASSSASIYGYTF
TGTGCCAGCAGTTCGGCTTCGATCTATGGCTACACCTTC
>-|-|TRBJ1-6|TRBV4-2
CASSQADSPLHF
TGTGCCAGCAGCCAAGCCGATTCACCCCTCCACTTT
>-|-|TRBJ1-2|TRBV2
CASSESPNYGYTF
TGTGCCAGCAGTGAAAGCCCGAACTATGGCTACACCTTC
>-|TRBD1|TRBJ1-5|TRBV28
CASSRQGAGGNQPQHF
TGTGCCAGCAGTCGACAGGGGGCCGGGGGCAATCAGCCCCAGCATTTT
>once|TRBD1|TRBJ1-1|TRBV2
CASSWTGNTEAFF
TGTGCCAGCAGTTGGACAGGGAACACTGAAGCTTTCTTT
>-|TRBD1|TRBJ1-2|TRBV24-1
CATSGRGQHYGYTF
TGTGCCACCAGTGGGAGGGGACAGCACTATGGCTACACCTTC
>-|TRBD1|TRBJ1-1|TRBV5-1
CASSLAPDRVRTEAFF
TGCGCCAGCAGCTTGGCACCGGACAGGGTGCGCACTGAAGCTTTCTTT
>once|-|TRBJ2-1|TRBV11-2
CASSPQGLANNEQFF
TGTGCCAGCAGCCCCCAAGGGCTAGCGAACAATGAGCAGTTCTTC
>once|TRBD2|TRBJ2-2|TRBV6-5
CASSSLSGGAPGELFF
TGTGCCAGCAGTTCTCTAAGCGGGGGGGCCCCCGGGGAGCTGTTTTTT
>-|-|TRBJ1-6|TRBV5-1
CASSSGLNNSPLHF
TGCGCCAGCAGCTCAGGACTGAATAATTCACCCCTCCACTTT
>-|TRBD2|TRBJ2-7|TRBV28
CASSLLAGGSYEQYF
TGTGCCAGCAGTTTGCTAGCGGGGGGCTCCTACGAGCAGTACTTC